A single sample is the source of the 28 T cell receptor beta chains below, sequenced in a study of T cells in narcolepsy. Only in-frame clones appear in the TCRdb table, and some are missing; sequencing was by immunoSEQ multiplex PCR. Of about 21,000 clones listed, about 90% are singletons. The sequencing input was CD45RA- memory CD4+ T cells from PBMCs. Receptors originate from a human donor with narcolepsy.

CDR3 amino acids: CAWEEDRGGYTF. The CDR3 DNA sequence: TGTGCCTGGGAGGAGGACAGGGGTGGCTACACCTTC. The V gene is TRBV30, the J gene TRBJ1-2, with 9 bases lining up with TRBD1. The CDR3 totals 12 residues. Trimming removed 5 bases from V and 7 bases from J; junction bases left unmatched: 5. Germline V gene data show CDR1 as GTSNPN and CDR2 as SVGIG (reference sequence).

The chain uses TRBV6-5 and TRBJ1-1; D is unresolved. Germline assignment: CDR1 MNHEY and CDR2 SVGAGI. The CDR3 has 11 amino acids. Trimming cost V 10 bases and J 0 bases, with 6 bases left between them. The CDR3 DNA reads TGTGCCACGATCATGAACACTGAAGCTTTCTTT. Protein: CATIMNTEAFF.

The rearrangement links TRBV18 to TRBJ1-2; a weak D match, TRBD1 (6 bases). The CDR3 has 16 residues. The germline V gene has CDR1 KGHSH and CDR2 LQKENI. Trimming removed 5 bases at V and 1 base at J, with 17 bases between. The DNA of the CDR3 is TGTGCCAGCTCATCCTCTGCGGGACACAGTAACTATGGCTACACCTTC. Translation gives CASSSSAGHSNYGYTF.

This sequence joins TRBV5-6 and TRBJ2-7; 9 positions match TRBD2. The CDR3 has 15 residues. Germline CDR1 reads SGHDT; CDR2 reads YYEEEE. J was trimmed by 2 bases and V by 4 bases; bases with no gene match: 7. The chain's CDR3 is CASSPLAGAAYEQYF. The CDR3 DNA sequence: TGTGCCAGCAGCCCTTTAGCGGGAGCCGCCTACGAGCAGTACTTC.

The rearrangement joins TRBV11-1 to TRBJ1-5, with D possibly being TRBD1 (5 bases). CDR1 SGHAT and CDR2 FQDESV come from the germline V gene (reference sequence). V was clipped by 3 bases and J by 4 bases, with 7 bases between them. CDR3 length: 13 residues. CDR3 coding DNA: TGTGCCAGCAGCTTCGACAGAAATCAGCCCCAGCATTTT. It translates to CASSFDRNQPQHF.

The chain is built from TRBV9 and TRBJ1-1; TRBD1 aligns across 8 bases. CDR3 size: 15 residues. The V gene end was trimmed by 5 bases and the J gene end by 0 bases; junction bases not matched to a gene: 6. Germline V gene data show CDR1 as SGDLS and CDR2 as YYNGEE. The CDR3 DNA reads TGTGCCAGCAGTCAATGGACAGGGCTGAACACTGAAGCTTTCTTT. Protein product: CASSQWTGLNTEAFF.

The CDR3 is CASSLEGGTNEKLFF. CDR3 in DNA: TGTGCCAGCAGCTTAGAGGGGGGGACTAATGAAAAACTGTTTTTT. The chain is built from TRBV7-9 and TRBJ1-4; maybe TRBD1 (6 bases). This CDR3 region has 15 residues. Trimming took off 1 base at V and 2 bases at J, with 8 bases between the two ends. The V gene's germline CDR1 is SEHNR and CDR2 FQNEAQ (reference sequence).

The V and J genes are TRBV4-2 and TRBJ2-7; D might be TRBD1 (5 bases). Germline V gene lookup returns CDR1 LGHNA and CDR2 YNFKEQ. The CDR3 has 15 amino acids. V was trimmed by 0 bases and J by 2 bases, leaving 11 bases between them. This chain's CDR3 is CASSQEGLLAYEQYF. The DNA for the CDR3 is TGTGCCAGCAGCCAAGAGGGGCTCCTAGCCTACGAGCAGTACTTC.

The rearrangement uses TRBV5-1 and TRBJ1-3, with 7 nucleotides matching TRBD1. Per the germline V gene, CDR1 is SGHRS and CDR2 is YFSETQ. The J segment lost 0 bases and the V segment lost 4 bases, leaving 4 bases of the junction unmatched. The CDR3 runs 15 residues. This CDR3 is CASSQTGLSGNTIYF. The CDR3 DNA is TGCGCCAGCAGCCAGACAGGGCTCTCTGGAAACACCATATATTTT.

CDR3 protein: CASSRQAYEQYF. CDR3 sequence (DNA): TGTGCCAGCAGCCGACAGGCCTACGAGCAGTACTTC. J is TRBJ2-7 and V is TRBV11-2, with TRBD1 as a possible D gene (6 bases). The ends were cut back, 5 bases at V and 2 bases at J, with 7 bases in the middle. The CDR3 length is 12 residues. CDR1 and CDR2 (germline): SGHAT, FQNNGV.

CDR3 sequence: CASSSLNRGATGELFF. In DNA, the CDR3 is TGTGCCAGCAGCTCGCTAAACAGGGGAGCCACCGGGGAGCTGTTTTTT. The gene calls are TRBV7-8 and TRBJ2-2; TRBD1 matches at 7 bases. V lost 4 bases, J lost 4 bases, and 9 bases stayed unmatched. The CDR3 contains 16 residues. Germline V gene sequence: CDR1 SGHVS, CDR2 FQNEAQ.

V is TRBV2 and J is TRBJ1-2, with 11 bases that match TRBD1. The CDR3 consists of 12 residues. CDR1 and CDR2 (germline): SNHLY, FYNNEI. The V segment lost 6 bases and the J segment 8 bases; nucleotides outside the gene matches: 2. As DNA, the CDR3 is TGTGCCAGCAGCGGACAGGGGGCAGGCTACACCTTC. It codes for CASSGQGAGYTF. Full variable domain (remainder filled in from reference TRBV2 and TRBJ1-2): EPEVTQTPSHQVTQMGQEVILRCVPISNHLYFYWYRQILGQKVEFLVSFYNNEISEKSEIFDDQFSVERPDGSNFTLKIRSTKLEDSAMYFCASSGQGAGYTFGSGTRLTVV.

The CDR3 here is CASSRDIGAVDTQYF. DNA for the CDR3: TGTGCCAGCAGCCGTGACATCGGGGCCGTCGATACGCAGTATTTT. The V and J genes are TRBV28 and TRBJ2-3; TRBD1 or TRBD2 may be the D gene (5 bases each). The CDR3 contains 15 residues. Trimming took 6 bases from V and 6 from J, leaving 19 bases between them. Germline CDR1 is MDHEN and CDR2 is SYDVKM.

This chain uses TRBV5-4 with TRBJ2-1; TRBD2 agrees at 7 bases. CDR1 and CDR2 from the germline V gene are SGHNT and YYREEE (reference sequence). The CDR3 consists of 16 residues. With 0 bases clipped from V and 7 bases from J, the junction kept 10 bases outside the gene matches. CDR3 protein: CASSLEVGGPQNEQFF. In DNA form, the CDR3 reads TGTGCCAGCAGCTTGGAGGTGGGAGGGCCCCAAAATGAGCAGTTCTTC.

This chain connects TRBV19 to TRBJ1-2; D uncertain. V lost 2 bases, J lost 3 bases, and 13 bases lay in between. There are 15 residues in the CDR3. Germline V gives CDR1 LNHDA, CDR2 SQIVND (reference sequence). CDR3 coding DNA: TGTGCCAGTAGTATAATAGCGACACCGGACTATGGCTACACCTTC. It translates to CASSIIATPDYGYTF.

The chain carries TRBV15 and TRBJ1-1; D not certain. From germline, CDR1 is LNHNV and CDR2 YYDKDF (reference sequence). The CDR3 spans 15 residues. Trimming removed 3 bases at V and 0 bases at J, with 11 bases between. In DNA form, the CDR3 reads TGTGCCACCAGCAGGACTCATGGCCTGAACACTGAAGCTTTCTTT. Protein product: CATSRTHGLNTEAFF.

The chain carries TRBV15 and TRBJ1-5; 7 nucleotides match TRBD1. CDR1 and CDR2 from the germline V gene are LNHNV and YYDKDF (reference sequence). The V segment lost 0 bases and the J segment 4 bases; nucleotides outside the gene matches: 15. This CDR3 is 19 amino acids long. The CDR3 sequence: CATSRDSSWYRDRNQPQHF. CDR3 coding DNA: TGTGCCACCAGCAGAGATAGCTCCTGGTACAGGGACAGAAATCAGCCCCAGCATTTT.

The V call is TRBV11-2, the J call TRBJ1-2; 11 bases agree with TRBD1. After removal of 5 bases from V and 7 bases from J, the junction contained 21 bases not matched to a gene. This CDR3 spans 19 amino acids. Germline CDR1 SGHAT, CDR2 FQNNGV. In DNA form, the CDR3 reads TGTGCCAGCAGCCGCGCTCTCGGACAGGGGGCTAAGGGACCCTTTGGCTACACCTTC. This codes for CASSRALGQGAKGPFGYTF. The whole variable domain, filled in from reference TRBV11-2 and TRBJ1-2, reads EAGVAQSPRYKIIEKRQSVAFWCNPISGHATLYWYQQILGQGPKLLIQFQNNGVVDDSQLPKDRFSAERLKGVDSTLKIQPAKLEDSAVYLCASSRALGQGAKGPFGYTFGSGTRLTVV.

The V gene is TRBV18, the J gene TRBJ2-7; possibly TRBD2 for D (6 bases). V was pared by 0 bases and J by 0 bases, with 12 bases between. The CDR3 is 16 amino acids. Germline V gene sequence: CDR1 KGHSH, CDR2 LQKENI. The CDR3 region has the DNA TGTGCCAGCTCACCACCGGGGGGTACCCTCTCCTACGAGCAGTACTTC. Translated: CASSPPGGTLSYEQYF.

The count of this clone is one. The chain carries TRBV29-1 and TRBJ2-1; TRBD2 matches at 9 bases. The V segment lost 8 bases and the J segment 0 bases; nucleotides outside the gene matches: 2. This CDR3 region has 13 residues. CDR1 and CDR2 from the germline V gene are SQVTM and ANQGSEA. CDR3 protein: CSHSGSSYNEQFF. In DNA, the CDR3 is TGCAGCCATAGCGGGAGCTCCTACAATGAGCAGTTCTTC.

This chain uses TRBV10-3 with TRBJ2-5; no clear D. Trimming removed 3 bases from V and 3 bases from J, with 11 bases in between. Germline V lookup: CDR1 ENHRY, CDR2 SYGVKD. The CDR3 consists of 14 residues. CDR3 in amino acids: CAISEEVAKETQYF. The CDR3 bases are TGTGCCATCAGTGAAGAGGTAGCCAAAGAGACCCAGTACTTC.

The gene calls are TRBV5-5 and TRBJ1-5, with D unclear. This CDR3 is 16 amino acids long. Germline assignment: CDR1 SGHKS and CDR2 YYEKEE (reference sequence). V lost 6 bases to trimming and J lost 2 bases, with 18 bases between them. CDR3 sequence reads: CASNSHPNNGNQPQHF. For the CDR3, the DNA is TGTGCCAGCAATTCGCACCCGAATAATGGCAATCAGCCCCAGCATTTT.

CDR3 DNA: TGTGCCAGCAGTCCCGGACTGTACAATCAGCCCCAGCATTTT. Amino acid sequence: CASSPGLYNQPQHF. This chain joins TRBV6-1 and TRBJ1-5; D is ambiguous. The CDR3 covers 14 residues. V was shortened by 5 bases and J by 3 bases, with 11 bases between the two germline ends. CDR1 MNHNS and CDR2 SASEGT come from the germline V gene.

In DNA form, the CDR3 reads TGTGCCAGCAGCCCAGGGACAGTCCTGGAAAAGTTCTTC. Its translation: CASSPGTVLEKFF. The chain employs TRBV11-2 and TRBJ2-1; 7 bases are shared with TRBD1. Trimming took 5 bases from V and 14 from J; bases not matched to a gene: 12. Germline V lookup: CDR1 SGHAT, CDR2 FQNNGV. The CDR3 spans 13 residues.

About this clone itself: Sequence at one end of the junction differs from germline and may be a read error. The genes are TRBV5-4 and TRBJ2-5; 13 nucleotides match TRBD2. From germline, CDR1 is SGHNT and CDR2 YYREEE (reference sequence). There are 17 residues in the CDR3. The CDR3 loop is CASTLGLAGTRQETQYF. DNA of the CDR3: TGTGCCAGCACCTTGGGACTAGCGGGGACCCGACAAGAGACCCAGTACTTC.

The chain has TRBV4-1 and TRBJ1-2; TRBD1 might be the D (5 bases). The V and J ends lost 2 bases and 2 bases respectively, with 15 bases between them. CDR1 MGHRA and CDR2 YSYEKL come from the germline V gene. The CDR3 has 16 amino acids. CDR3 residues: CASSQSHGQSNYGYTF. The CDR3 DNA is TGCGCCAGCAGCCAATCACACGGACAATCCAACTATGGCTACACCTTC.

The chain links TRBV6-1 to TRBJ1-5, with no clear D. CDR3 length: 15 amino acids. Germline loops: CDR1 MNHNS, CDR2 SASEGT. V was cut by 6 bases and J by 1 base, with 13 bases left in between. CDR3 DNA sequence: TGTGCCAGCAGCCGCTCCGGCCCCAGCAATCAGCCCCAGCATTTT. Its translation: CASSRSGPSNQPQHF.

This chain links TRBV9 with TRBJ2-3, with D possibly TRBD1 on 5 matching bases. V gave up 0 bases and J gave up 2 bases, with 10 bases separating them. The length of the CDR3 is 15 residues. Germline CDR1 reads SGDLS; CDR2 reads YYNGEE. CDR3 DNA: TGTGCCAGCAGCGTAGGTGGGGCGTACACAGATACGCAGTATTTT. Translated, it gives CASSVGGAYTDTQYF.